This TCR beta chain derives from a study of human T cells and chemical hapten exposure. Study observations and caveats: Donors in the study had alopecia, meaning their immune response may differ from healthy people's.

Of note for this clonotype: Its antigen is still unknown.

Time point given: patch test 1, 2 weeks after DPC sensitization. Treatment of the sample: therapeutic diphenylcyclopropenone sensitization with weekly scalp DPC. The study drew its donors from alopecia patients who were 18 to 70 years old and suitable for DPC. Separate cDNA molecules received unique molecular identifiers, which the library attached to them. TCRdb used MiXCR to reprocess the RACE reads, holding one entry per CDR3 protein. Among approximately 350,000 distinct CDR3 sequences listed, under 9% were seen once. Specimen: whole blood, collected in connection with sensitization to the hapten diphenylcyclopropenone (DPC). The sequence was collected from a woman younger than 35 with alopecia areata. Some clones in this sample may be carry-over from other donors' samples.

This CDR3 reads CASSGTRQGHYGYTF. CDR3 bases: TGTGCCAGCAGTGGTACCCGACAGGGACACTATGGCTACACCTTC. J is TRBJ1-2 and V is TRBV6-1, with 7 bases identical to TRBD1. The V gene's germline CDR1 is MNHNS and CDR2 SASEGT. V lost 4 bases to trimming and J lost 3 bases; unmatched junction nucleotides: 8. The CDR3 has 15 amino acids.